This TCR beta chain is from a study of T cell repertoires in cytomegalovirus infection. About the research overall: Public TCR beta signature analysis indicated the presence of both CMV infection and matching HLA type. General study findings and limits: Dominant in the ex vivo response were TCR beta clonotypes restricted by HLA-C and specific for CMV. Identification of carriers of CMV plus the relevant HLA was achieved through cumulative public TCR beta family frequency.

With respect to this clonotype: Its target is unknown.

One entry per CDR3 protein results from TCRdb running MiXCR on the reads. Found here are 150,000 to 200,000 distinct CDR3 sequences, 8.5% to 10% of them singletons; the top ten hold about 4.6%. CDR3 length equals 16 residues. Germline lookup yields CDR1 MDHEN and CDR2 SYDVKM. V was trimmed by 6 bases and J by 4 bases, leaving 21 bases between them. The rearrangement uses TRBV28 and TRBJ1-2; D might be TRBD1 (5 bases). Sequencing was carried out using PBMCs. This TCR derives from a human donor in good health (CMV status not recorded). Some clones in this sample may be carry-over from other donors' samples. Written as DNA, the CDR3 is TGTGCCAGCAGGCCGTGGGGGAGGGAAAGAGGCTATGGCTACACCTTC. Its protein is CASRPWGRERGYGYTF.